This T cell receptor beta chain was documented in a study of shared clonotypes between healthy human individuals. Study results and caveats: Sharing across four donors was highest in naive CD4 (roughly 5%) and lowest in memory CD8 (roughly 0.4%).

The V end was cut by 2 bases, the J end by 5 bases, with 12 bases between. CDR3 length equals 15 residues. CDR1 and CDR2 from the germline V gene are MGHDK and SYGVNS. About this clone itself: Its target is unknown.

This was a deep-level run. TCRdb keeps only in-frame clones here, not all; method: immunoSEQ multiplex PCR. The sample contains more than 2,000,000 clones, approximately 92% of which appear only once. This chain uses TRBV25-1 with TRBJ1-4, with D tentatively TRBD1 (6 bases). The TCR originated in a man aged 18 to 29 in good health. The sample consisted of naive CD4+ T cells sorted from blood. Subset in this sample: CD45RA+ positively selected. For the CDR3, the DNA is TGTGCCAGCAGTGAAATGCCGGGGGGCAATGAAAAACTGTTTTTT. Translated, it gives CASSEMPGGNEKLFF.